This is a list of T cell receptor beta chains from one sample in a study of Graves' ophthalmopathy and Graves' hyperthyroidism. TCRdb recomputed calls from the multiplex PCR reads with MiXCR, one row per CDR3 protein. Of 350,000 to 400,000 distinct CDR3 sequences in the sample, roughly 14% were seen once. The specimen sequenced was peripheral blood. The origin of the receptors is a woman younger than 35 with stable Graves' hyperthyroidism. CDR3s include the opening cysteine and the closing phenylalanine or tryptophan. A D gene is named only where the DNA matches it firmly. The size field is filled for only some rows; it gives once, few, many or a size class.

cdr3_length	clone_size	v_call	j_call	d_call	cdr3_nt	cdr3_aa
15	many	TRBV9	TRBJ2-2	.	TGTGCCAGCAAAGGGGGCGGGGGCCCATCCGGGGAGCTGTTTTTT	CASKGGGGPSGELFF
16	many	TRBV27	TRBJ2-5	TRBD2	TGTGCCAGCAGTTTTGGAGCGGGGGGGATCGGGGAGACCCAGTACTTC	CASSFGAGGIGETQYF
13	many	TRBV6-5	TRBJ1-1	.	TGTGCCAGCACCTACACACTGAACACTGAAGCTTTCTTT	CASTYTLNTEAFF
11	many	TRBV3-1	TRBJ2-7	TRBD1	TGTGCCAGTCGGGACAGCCACGAGCAGTACTTC	CASRDSHEQYF
16	many	TRBV12-3/TRBV12-4	TRBJ1-5	.	TGTGCCAGCAGTTTAGCCACCCAGGGACGCAATCAGCCCCAGCATTTT	CASSLATQGRNQPQHF
14	many	TRBV7-8	TRBJ1-2	.	TGTGCCAGCAGCCTAGGGGACGGGAACTATGGCTACACCTTC	CASSLGDGNYGYTF
14	.	TRBV5-1	TRBJ2-5	.	TGCGCCAGCAGCTTGCGGGCGCCCGGGGAGACCCAGTACTTC	CASSLRAPGETQYF
15	.	TRBV7-9	TRBJ2-7	TRBD2	TGTGCCAGCAGCTCGACTAGCGGGAGAGGGGACGAGCAGTACTTC	CASSSTSGRGDEQYF
13	many	TRBV20-1	TRBJ1-2	.	TGCAGTGCTAGACGCGGCAGTCTCTATGGCTACACCTTC	CSARRGSLYGYTF
15	many	TRBV27	TRBJ2-7	TRBD1	TGTGCCAGCAAGATGGGACAGGGGGCGTCCAACGAGCAGTACTTC	CASKMGQGASNEQYF
15	many	TRBV3-1	TRBJ1-2	.	TGTGCCAGCAGCCAAGGTGTTAACGAGTTCTATGGCTACACCTTC	CASSQGVNEFYGYTF
15	many	TRBV2	TRBJ2-7	.	TGTGCCAGCATCGCGGACGCGGCCACCACCTACGAGCAGTACTTC	CASIADAATTYEQYF
14	many	TRBV6-1	TRBJ2-2	.	TGTGCCAGCAGCCGGGACGGATACACCGGGGAGCTGTTTTTT	CASSRDGYTGELFF
14	many	TRBV5-1	TRBJ2-4	TRBD1	TGCGCCAGCGGGACAGGGGTGTCCAAAAACATTCAGTACTTC	CASGTGVSKNIQYF
10	many	TRBV29-1	TRBJ1-1	.	TGCAGCGTTGAGGGGGCAGGCGCTTTCTTT	CSVEGAGAFF
15	many	TRBV20-1	TRBJ2-7	.	TGCAGTGCTAGAGATCAAGCAGGAACCCTCTACGAGCAGTACTTC	CSARDQAGTLYEQYF
15	many	TRBV7-2	TRBJ1-2	.	TGTGCCAGCAGCCCAGAGGGACAACAAAACTATGGCTACACCTTC	CASSPEGQQNYGYTF
14	many	TRBV12-3/TRBV12-4	TRBJ1-5	.	TGTGCCAGCAGTTTCACAGGGAGAGGGCAGCCCCAGCATTTT	CASSFTGRGQPQHF
19	few	TRBV5-1	TRBJ2-7	TRBD1	TGCGCCAGCAGCCCTCGTATGGGACAGGGGAGGCCCATCTCCTACGAGCAGTACTTC	CASSPRMGQGRPISYEQYF
18	.	TRBV3-1	TRBJ2-1	.	TGTGCCAGCAGCCAAGATGGTTTAGAGGGGGGACCCTACAATGAGCAGTTCTTC	CASSQDGLEGGPYNEQFF
16	.	TRBV9	TRBJ1-2	TRBD1	TGTGCCAGCAGCGCACCGGGACAGGGCGGAGGGGATGGCTACACCTTC	CASSAPGQGGGDGYTF
17	many	TRBV6-2/TRBV6-3	TRBJ2-2	.	TGTGCCAGCAGTTATACCTTAATACACGCGAACACCGGGGAGCTGTTTTTT	CASSYTLIHANTGELFF
20	.	TRBV13	TRBJ1-5	.	TGTGCCAGCAGCCGAACCTCCGGGGGGCCCCCAACATATAGCAATCAGCCCCAGCATTTT	CASSRTSGGPPTYSNQPQHF
15	.	TRBV7-2	TRBJ1-3	.	TGTGCCAGCAGCTCTTTCATACTATCTGGAAACACCATATATTTT	CASSSFILSGNTIYF
15	many	TRBV5-1	TRBJ1-2	.	TGCGCCAGCAACGGGGGCCAGGGCCTTAACTATGGCTACACCTTC	CASNGGQGLNYGYTF
15	few	TRBV4-1	TRBJ1-6	TRBD1	TGCGCCAGCAGCCAAGATGGGACAGGGCTCTCACCCCTCCACTTT	CASSQDGTGLSPLHF
13	many	TRBV24-1	TRBJ2-5	.	TGTGCCACCAGTGAGCTGACAGAAGAGACCCAGTACTTC	CATSELTEETQYF
18	many	TRBV12-3/TRBV12-4	TRBJ1-5	.	TGTGCCAGCAGTTTAGCCTGGTTCTGGGGTGCAGGGCACCAGCCCCAGCATTTT	CASSLAWFWGAGHQPQHF
14	many	TRBV12-3/TRBV12-4	TRBJ1-2	TRBD1	TGTGCCAGCAGTTCCTCCAGGGGGAACTATGGCTACACCTTC	CASSSSRGNYGYTF
12	many	TRBV11-1	TRBJ1-1	.	TGTGCCAGCACCTTCCAAAACACTGAAGCTTTCTTT	CASTFQNTEAFF
16	many	TRBV19	TRBJ1-1	TRBD1	TGTGCCAGTAGTATACTCCCCGGGACAGCGAACACTGAAGCTTTCTTT	CASSILPGTANTEAFF
14	.	TRBV7-9	TRBJ2-7	.	TGTGCCAGCAGCTCTTACCAGGGTCACCACGAGCAGTACTTC	CASSSYQGHHEQYF
14	many	TRBV6-2/TRBV6-3	TRBJ2-7	TRBD2	TGTGCCAGCAGTGGGGCGGCTAGCGGCTACGAGCAGTACTTC	CASSGAASGYEQYF